These 21 T cell receptor beta chains were sequenced from one sample in a study of blood T cells in healthy people across ages. A sample-barcoded 5' primer and a J-beta primer mix were used in a second PCR of roughly 7 to 12 cycles. TCRdb fed the 5' RACE reads into MiXCR, producing one record per CDR3 protein. Of some 1.7 million distinct CDR3 sequences in the sample, under 30% were seen once. Source material: blood. Every receptor here comes from a woman aged 25-40 years in good health.

This clonotype was seen more than once but under ten times. The chain employs TRBV28 and TRBJ2-1, with a weak D call TRBD2 (7 bases). This CDR3 comprises 15 residues. Per the germline V gene, CDR1 is MDHEN and CDR2 is SYDVKM. V lost 7 bases to trimming and J lost 3 bases, with 16 bases between them. The CDR3 DNA sequence: TGTGCCAGCATATCAGGCGGGGGCCGCTACAATGAGCAGTTCTTC. Translation gives CASISGGGRYNEQFF.

Remarks on this clonotype: Just one base apart from a much larger clone, this may be a read error. This chain links TRBV20-1 with TRBJ2-7; 9 bases match TRBD1. The CDR3 spans 15 residues. From germline, CDR1 is DFQATT and CDR2 SNEGSKA (reference sequence). For the CDR3, the DNA is TGCAATGCCCTTTCCCGGGACAGGGCTTCCTACGAGCAGTACTTC. Protein product: CNALSRDRASYEQYF.

J is TRBJ1-2 and V is TRBV20-1; D is undetermined. Germline CDR1 and CDR2: DFQATT and SNEGSKA (reference sequence). Between the trimmed V and J ends, which lost 1 base and 6 bases, there was a span of 15 bases. This CDR3 has 14 residues. The CDR3 protein is CSARVPPGKDGYTF. CDR3 coding DNA: TGCAGTGCTAGAGTGCCGCCGGGGAAGGATGGCTACACCTTC.

On this clonotype itself: A much larger clone sits a single nucleotide away, making a read error possible. The V and J genes are TRBV5-1 and TRBJ2-7; 12 positions match TRBD2. This CDR3 has 15 residues. The germline V gene has CDR1 SGHRS and CDR2 YFSETQ. With 4 bases clipped from V and 2 bases from J, the junction kept 4 bases outside the gene matches. CDR3 sequence reads: CASSQRTSGAYEQYF. CDR3 nucleotide sequence: TGCGCCAGCAGCCAAAGGACTAGCGGGGCCTACGAGCAGTACTTC.

This clonotype was seen at least ten times. This chain uses TRBV30 with TRBJ2-1; the match to TRBD2 covers 10 bases. This CDR3 region has 15 residues. Germline values: CDR1 GTSNPN, CDR2 SVGIG (reference sequence). The J segment lost 5 bases and the V segment lost 1 base, leaving 5 bases of the junction unmatched. CDR3 DNA: TGTGCCTGGAGTGGAGCGGGAGGGACCAACAATGAGCAGTTCTTC. Translated, it gives CAWSGAGGTNNEQFF.

The chain has TRBV5-1 and TRBJ2-1; no clear D. The CDR3 covers 16 residues. V was clipped by 7 bases and J by 8 bases, with 25 bases between them. The germline V gene has CDR1 SGHRS and CDR2 YFSETQ. The CDR3: CASQFPDRAGGDEQFF. CDR3 bases: TGCGCCAGCCAATTCCCCGACCGCGCCGGCGGCGATGAGCAGTTCTTC. Full variable domain (remainder filled in from reference TRBV5-1 and TRBJ2-1): KAGVTQTPRYLIKTRGQQVTLSCSPISGHRSVSWYQQTPGQGLQFLFEYFSETQRNKGNFPGRFSGRQFSNSRSEMNVSTLELGDSALYLCASQFPDRAGGDEQFFGPGTRLTVL.

This clonotype was picked up one time. A much larger clone differs from this one at a single base, so this may be a read error. The V call is TRBV12-3 or TRBV12-4, the J call TRBJ2-7; D might be TRBD1 or TRBD2, each matching 5 bases. The CDR3 is 14 amino acids. CDR3 sequence (DNA): TGTGCCGGCAGTTCCCGGGACGCCTCCTACGAGCAGTACTTC. It codes for CAGSSRDASYEQYF.

This clonotype appeared many times. The rearrangement joins TRBV7-2 to TRBJ2-7; D possibly corresponds to TRBD1 (5 bases). V gave up 3 bases and J gave up 5 bases, with 14 bases separating them. The CDR3 runs to 14 residues. Germline values: CDR1 SGHTA, CDR2 FQGNSA. The CDR3: CASSLSGLRNEQYF. The CDR3 DNA follows: TGTGCCAGCAGCTTGTCAGGGCTACGCAACGAGCAGTACTTC.

The chain links TRBV29-1 to TRBJ2-1; 10 bases agree with TRBD1. The J call may be faulty, since TRBJ2-7 better matches the DNA end. Germline V gene lookup returns CDR1 SQVTM and CDR2 ANQGSEA. CDR3 size: 15 residues. In DNA form, the CDR3 reads TGCAGCGTTGAAGGAGGGACAGGGGCATACAATGAGCAGTACTTC. Protein: CSVEGGTGAYNEQYF.

This clonotype came up once. The V gene is TRBV7-9, the J gene TRBJ2-7; no clear D gene. V gave up 8 bases and J gave up 0 bases, with 14 bases separating them. The CDR3 sequence is 14 residues long. CDR1 and CDR2 (germline): SEHNR, FQNEAQ (reference sequence). The CDR3 DNA sequence: TGTGCCAGCGGAGACACGCCAAGCTCCTACGAGCAGTACTTC. It codes for CASGDTPSSYEQYF.

The rearrangement joins TRBV7-8 to TRBJ2-1; D is possibly TRBD2 (5 bases). V lost 2 bases and J 0 bases, leaving 14 bases between the germline ends. The CDR3 consists of 17 residues. From germline, CDR1 is SGHVS and CDR2 FQNEAQ. The CDR3 loop is CASSLSSILASYNEQFF. In DNA form, the CDR3 reads TGTGCCAGCAGCTTATCAAGTATCCTAGCCTCCTACAATGAGCAGTTCTTC.

The rearrangement joins TRBV6-2 or TRBV6-3 to TRBJ2-4; D may be TRBD1 or TRBD2 (6 bases each). Between the trimmed V and J ends, which lost 6 bases and 9 bases, there was a span of 15 bases. The CDR3 extends over 13 amino acids. Germline V gene data show CDR1 as MNHEY and CDR2 as SVGEGT. This CDR3 is CASRSTGTGIQYF. The CDR3 nucleotides are TGTGCCAGCAGGTCCACAGGGACTGGCATTCAGTACTTC.

V is TRBV6-1 and J is TRBJ2-5, with TRBD2 matching over 10 bases. The CDR3 consists of 15 residues. The J segment lost 11 bases and the V segment lost 2 bases, leaving 11 bases of the junction unmatched. Germline values: CDR1 MNHNS, CDR2 SASEGT. CDR3 sequence reads: CASSEKTSGSAEQYF. For the CDR3, the DNA is TGTGCCAGCAGTGAAAAGACTAGCGGGTCGGCTGAGCAGTACTTC.

The chain uses TRBV12-3 or TRBV12-4 and TRBJ1-5, with 8 bases fitting TRBD1. The trim removed 5 bases at V and 7 bases at J, leaving 7 bases unmatched. The CDR3 consists of 14 residues. CDR3 nucleotide sequence: TGTGCCAGCAGTGTACAGGGGGGGAAACAGCCCCAGCATTTT. Protein product: CASSVQGGKQPQHF.

This clonotype was seen many times. V is TRBV12-3 or TRBV12-4 and J is TRBJ2-7; unclear D gene. The CDR3 is 16 amino acids. Trimming shortened V by 6 bases and J by 5 bases, and 23 bases separated the two germline ends. The CDR3 loop is CASSLAGDLRRDEQYF. CDR3 nucleotide sequence: TGTGCCAGCAGCCTCGCAGGAGACTTGCGACGAGACGAGCAGTACTTC.

This clonotype was picked up a small number of times. V gene TRBV12-3 or TRBV12-4 combines with J gene TRBJ1-1; unclear D gene. The V end lost 2 bases, the J end lost 6 bases, and 13 bases lay between the germline ends. CDR3 size: 14 residues. The CDR3 DNA follows: TGTGCCAGCAGTTTATTGAGACTACGCCCTGAAGCTTTCTTT. The encoded protein is CASSLLRLRPEAFF.

Concerning this clonotype: This sequence may be a read error, since a much larger clone differs from it by one base. J is TRBJ1-2 and V is TRBV5-1; TRBD1 matches at 7 bases. The CDR3 extends over 13 amino acids. Germline-derived CDR1 and CDR2 are SGHRS and YFSETQ. V lost 4 bases to trimming and J lost 8 bases; unmatched junction nucleotides: 8. CDR3 residues: CASSGTVSDGYTF. In DNA form, the CDR3 reads TGCGCCAGCAGCGGGACAGTAAGCGACGGCTACACCTTC.

This clonotype has only a few counts. This chain uses TRBV18 with TRBJ2-7; 8 bases are shared with TRBD1. CDR1 KGHSH and CDR2 LQKENI come from the germline V gene. This CDR3 is built from 14 residues. V gave up 1 base and J gave up 5 bases; unmatched junction bases: 4. DNA for the CDR3: TGTGCCAGCTCACCACTGGTGACAGGGGACGAGCAGTACTTC. It encodes CASSPLVTGDEQYF. Filled out from reference TRBV18 and TRBJ2-7, the complete variable domain reads NAGVMQNPRHLVRRRGQEARLRCSPMKGHSHVYWYRQLPEEGLKFMVYLQKENIIDESGMPKERFSAEFPKEGPSILRIQQVVRGDSAAYFCASSPLVTGDEQYFGPGTRLTVT.

The sample holds many counts of this clonotype. The chain combines TRBV5-1 with TRBJ2-7; TRBD2 matches at 10 bases. The CDR3 is 14 residues long. The germline V gene encodes CDR1 SGHRS and CDR2 YFSETQ. Trimming cost V 4 bases and J 4 bases; bases outside gene matches: 5. CDR3 DNA: TGCGCCAGCAGCACCGGGACTAGCGTATACGAGCAGTACTTC. Protein product: CASSTGTSVYEQYF.

This sequence joins TRBV27 and TRBJ2-7, with D unclear. The CDR3 sequence is 15 residues long. Trimming shortened V by 6 bases and J by 3 bases, and 18 bases separated the two germline ends. Germline V gene data show CDR1 as MNHEY and CDR2 as SMNVEV (reference sequence). CDR3 sequence: CASSVEPGRIYEQYF. The CDR3 coding sequence is TGTGCCAGCAGCGTCGAACCAGGACGGATCTACGAGCAGTACTTC.

The chain employs TRBV9 and TRBJ1-2, with D hard to call. V was clipped by 3 bases and J by 0 bases, with 9 bases between them. CDR3 length: 14 residues. Germline CDR1 is SGDLS and CDR2 is YYNGEE. DNA for the CDR3: TGTGCCAGCAGCGGCGCAGGCTCTAACTATGGCTACACCTTC. As protein: CASSGAGSNYGYTF.